A selection of T cell receptor beta chains follows, all from one sample in a study of blood T cell repertoires in COVID-19. The method was immunoSEQ multiplex PCR; TCRdb's version includes in-frame clones alone and lacks a portion of them. The table shows approximately 130,000 clones, with roughly 80% occurring only once. The material sequenced was peripheral blood. Receptors originate from a human donor in a cohort sampled during active COVID-19. Both conserved end residues are part of each CDR3. The D gene is left open where the match is weak. Rows may omit the clone size; those that give it use once, few, many or a size class.

V gene,clone size,D gene,J gene,CDR3 DNA,CDR3 protein
TRBV7-8,few,-,TRBJ1-2,TGTGCCAGCAGCCCTAACAGGGCTGTGTACTATGGCTACACCTTC,CASSPNRAVYYGYTF
TRBV29-1,-,-,TRBJ2-5,TGCAGCGTTGGACAGAACCAAGAGACCCAGTACTTC,CSVGQNQETQYF
TRBV7-2,-,-,TRBJ2-3,TGTGCCAGCAGCCTCTGGACTCCGCATACGCAGTATTTT,CASSLWTPHTQYF
TRBV7-9,-,-,TRBJ1-2,TGTGCCAGCAGCCCACCGACAGATACCTATGGCTACACCTTC,CASSPPTDTYGYTF
TRBV5-1,-,-,TRBJ2-1,TGCGCCAGCGAAGCAGTATCCGGGGACTTCAATGAGCAGTTCTTC,CASEAVSGDFNEQFF
TRBV21-1,-,-,TRBJ2-5,TGTGCCAGCAGCAAAGCGAGGGCGAAGGAGACCCAGTACTTC,CASSKARAKETQYF
TRBV19,-,TRBD1,TRBJ2-7,TGTGCCAGTAGTTCTCGGGACAGGTTGTACGAGCAGTACTTC,CASSSRDRLYEQYF
TRBV5-1,-,-,TRBJ1-1,TGCGCCAGCAGCCCCGCGGGTGGGATGAACACTGAAGCTTTCTTT,CASSPAGGMNTEAFF
TRBV11-3,-,TRBD1,TRBJ2-3,TGTGCCAGCAGCGTACAGGGGACAGATACGCAGTATTTT,CASSVQGTDTQYF
TRBV13,-,-,TRBJ2-3,TGTGCCAGCAGCTCGAGTTATACCGGGACTGTCACAGATACGCAGTATTTT,CASSSSYTGTVTDTQYF
TRBV29-1,-,TRBD1,TRBJ2-5,TGCAGCGTCCCTGGGACAGGGGCTTGGAAGACCCAGTACTTC,CSVPGTGAWKTQYF
TRBV6-6,-,TRBD1,TRBJ1-1,TGTGCCAGCAGTCCCGATGGGACAGGGGGATTGAACACTGAAGCTTTCTTT,CASSPDGTGGLNTEAFF
TRBV7-2,-,TRBD1,TRBJ1-6,TGTGCCAGCAGCCCCGGGGCCGGACAGGGAGGCTCCTATAATTCACCCCTCCACTTT,CASSPGAGQGGSYNSPLHF
TRBV6-2/TRBV6-3,-,-,TRBJ1-2,TGTGCCAGTAGTCCGGCGGGCCCCTCTAACTATGGCTACACCTTC,CASSPAGPSNYGYTF
TRBV7-5,-,-,TRBJ2-1,TGTGTCAGAAGCTTTTACGGGGTCCGGCAGTTCTTC,CVRSFYGVRQFF
TRBV5-6,many,-,TRBJ1-1,TGTGCCAGCAGCGGTTACAGTCCCTCGATCAACACTGAAGCTTTCTTT,CASSGYSPSINTEAFF
TRBV7-9,-,-,TRBJ1-5,TGTGCCAGCAGCTTAGGCCTGACAGAACCCCAGCATTTT,CASSLGLTEPQHF
TRBV6-5,-,-,TRBJ2-5,TGTGCCAGCAAAAAGGGCGGGTCGCCAGAGGAGACCCAGTACTTC,CASKKGGSPEETQYF
TRBV24-1,-,TRBD1,TRBJ2-1,TGTGCCACAGGACAGGGGGCCTACAATGAGCAGTTCTTC,CATGQGAYNEQFF
TRBV11-2,-,-,TRBJ1-3,TGTGCCAGCAGCTTAACGGACAGAGGAAACACCATATATTTT,CASSLTDRGNTIYF
TRBV4-1,-,-,TRBJ1-3,TGCGCCAGCAGCCAACCGAGCTCTGGAAACACCATATATTTT,CASSQPSSGNTIYF
TRBV4-3,few,TRBD1,TRBJ2-4,TGCGCCAGCAGCCAAGGTTCGGGACAGTTTCTGGCGAACATTCAGTACTTC,CASSQGSGQFLANIQYF
TRBV5-1,-,-,TRBJ1-2,TGCGCCAGCAGCTTGGCAGGGGAAGGGGGCTATGGCTACACCTTC,CASSLAGEGGYGYTF
TRBV29-1,-,TRBD1,TRBJ2-7,TGCAGCGCTGGACAGGGAACCTACGAGCAGTACTTC,CSAGQGTYEQYF
TRBV11-1,once,TRBD2,TRBJ2-3,TGTGCCAGCAGCTTCCAGCGGGGCGCCGCAGATACGCAGTATTTT,CASSFQRGAADTQYF
TRBV3-1/TRBV3-2,once,-,TRBJ2-3,TGTGCCAGCAGTCAGCCCGGGGGGCGTGCAGATACGCAGTATTTT,CASSQPGGRADTQYF
TRBV11-3,few,-,TRBJ1-1,TGTGCCAGCAGCCCCGGGACTTTGAACACTGAAGCTTTCTTT,CASSPGTLNTEAFF
TRBV18,-,-,TRBJ2-1,TGTGCCAGCTCGAAGACAGGGAGGTCCTACAATGAGCAGTTCTTC,CASSKTGRSYNEQFF
TRBV6-5,-,-,TRBJ1-2,TGTGCCAGCAGTTACTCCTCTGGTCGGGGTAATGGCTACACCTTC,CASSYSSGRGNGYTF
TRBV28,few,-,TRBJ2-5,TGTGCCAGCAGGCTATTGTACCAAGAGACCCAGTACTTC,CASRLLYQETQYF
TRBV5-1,-,TRBD2,TRBJ2-1,TGCGCCAGCAGCCGACTAGCGGGCTCCTACAATGAGCAGTTCTTC,CASSRLAGSYNEQFF
TRBV5-4,-,-,TRBJ2-7,TGTGCCAGCAGCTTTTCAGGGATGTACGAGCAGTACTTC,CASSFSGMYEQYF
TRBV19,-,-,TRBJ1-1,TGTGCCAGTAGTACCCCAGGGGAAGTGAACACTGAAGCTTTCTTT,CASSTPGEVNTEAFF
TRBV9,-,TRBD1,TRBJ1-3,TGTGCCAGCTCGTGGGGACAGAGAACTGGAAACACCATATATTTT,CASSWGQRTGNTIYF
TRBV3-1/TRBV3-2,-,-,TRBJ2-2,TGTGCCAGCAGCCGGGCCCAAATGGGGGAGCTGTTTTTT,CASSRAQMGELFF
TRBV27,-,-,TRBJ1-6,TGTGCCAGCAGGAAAGAGTTCTATAATTCACCCCTCCACTTT,CASRKEFYNSPLHF